This is a list of T cell receptor beta chains from one sample in a study of CD8+ T cells in alopecia areata. Measured with immunoSEQ multiplex PCR; TCRdb has only the in-frame clones, and not every one. The data hold approximately 180,000 clones, with 67% observed a single time. The starting material was CD8+ T cells sorted from blood, obtained at week 0. The receptor set was obtained from a human donor with alopecia areata. The CDR3 runs from the conserved cysteine through the conserved F or W. Fields, in order: V gene, J gene, D gene, clone size, CDR3 DNA, CDR3 protein. A D gene is named only where the DNA matches it firmly. The listing skips clone size in some rows; elsewhere it reads once, few, many or a size class.

>TRBV7-8|TRBJ2-7|-|few
TGTGCCAGCAGCTTAGGTCGGGTGGGGTCCACCTACGAGCAGTACTTC
CASSLGRVGSTYEQYF
>TRBV9|TRBJ1-3|-|-
TGTGCCAGCAGCGAAACCGGATACTCTGGAAACACCATATATTTT
CASSETGYSGNTIYF
>TRBV11-2|TRBJ2-5|-|-
TGTGCCAGCAGCTTAGAGGGGAGACTGGAGACCCAGTACTTC
CASSLEGRLETQYF
>TRBV7-8|TRBJ2-1|-|-
TGTGCCAGCAGCGAGGGCGATGAGCAGTTCTTC
CASSEGDEQFF
>TRBV5-6|TRBJ2-7|-|-
TGTGCCAGCAGCTTGGCCGCCAGGGGAAACGAGCAGTACTTC
CASSLAARGNEQYF
>TRBV30|TRBJ2-7|-|-
TGTGCCTGGGGTGCAGGGACTGCCGAGCAGTACTTC
CAWGAGTAEQYF
>TRBV30|TRBJ1-1|-|-
TGTGCCTGGAGTATGCATCGATTACAATTT
CAWSMHRLQF
>TRBV7-8|TRBJ2-5|TRBD2|-
TGTGCCACCTGGTCCAGCGGGGGGTTAGGGGAGACCCAGTACTTC
CATWSSGGLGETQYF
>TRBV27|TRBJ1-6|TRBD1|-
TGTGCCAGCAGTTCCTCGACAGGGGGTAATTCACCCCTCCACTTT
CASSSSTGGNSPLHF
>TRBV11-2|TRBJ1-5|-|-
TGTGCCAGCAGCCTGGGAGTTCAGCCTCATCAGCCCCAGCATTTT
CASSLGVQPHQPQHF
>TRBV5-6|TRBJ2-5|-|-
TGTGCCAGTGCGGACGGGCCGTACCAAGAGACCCAGTACTTC
CASADGPYQETQYF
>TRBV19|TRBJ2-1|-|few
TGTGCCAGTAGTGTCGGGGGGCCCCCCAATGAGCAGTTCTTC
CASSVGGPPNEQFF
>TRBV5-1|TRBJ2-1|-|-
TGCGCCAGCGCGATGGGATCCTCCTACAATGAGCAGTTCTTC
CASAMGSSYNEQFF
>TRBV6-5|TRBJ1-5|TRBD1|-
TGTGCCAGCCAAAACAGACAGGGCCGTCAGCCCCAGCATTTT
CASQNRQGRQPQHF
>TRBV30|TRBJ2-7|TRBD1|few
TGTGCCTGGGAACCGACGGGACAGGGGTACGAGCAGTACTTC
CAWEPTGQGYEQYF
>TRBV27|TRBJ1-1|-|-
TGTGCCAGCAGTTTAAGGGGGGGGGCGAACACTGAAGCTTTCTTT
CASSLRGGANTEAFF
>TRBV13|TRBJ2-3|TRBD1|-
TGTGCCAGCAGCAAACCGGGACAGGGTCTCACAGATACGCAGTATTTT
CASSKPGQGLTDTQYF
>TRBV15|TRBJ2-7|-|once
TGTGCCACCAGCAGGGCCGCCTACAGGGAGTACGAGCAGTACTTC
CATSRAAYREYEQYF
>TRBV13|TRBJ2-1|-|-
TGTGCCAGCAGCGGGGGACTCACCAATGAGCAGTTCTTC
CASSGGLTNEQFF
>TRBV5-6|TRBJ2-1|-|-
TGTGCCAGCAGGGGAGACAGTCTAGGGAATGAGCAGTTCTTC
CASRGDSLGNEQFF
>TRBV5-1|TRBJ1-1|-|once
TGCGCCAGCAGCTTTGCAGGGGCCACTGAAGCTTTCTTT
CASSFAGATEAFF
>TRBV5-6|TRBJ2-1|-|-
TGTGCCAGCAGCGGCGGGACCCGTTCCTACAATGAGCAGTTCTTC
CASSGGTRSYNEQFF
>TRBV5-6|TRBJ1-2|-|-
TGTGCCAGCAGCGGGGACACAGTAAACTATGGCTACACCTTC
CASSGDTVNYGYTF
>TRBV4-1|TRBJ1-5|-|-
TGCGCCAGCAGCCAGGGGAGGGGATATAGCAATCAGCCCCAGCATTTT
CASSQGRGYSNQPQHF
>TRBV5-6|TRBJ2-2|-|-
TGTGCCAGCGTCCGGGACTCCCACACCGGGGAGCTGTTTTTT
CASVRDSHTGELFF
>TRBV27|TRBJ1-2|-|-
TGTGCCAGCATGGGGGCCAGGGCCTATGGCTACACCTTC
CASMGARAYGYTF
>TRBV7-9|TRBJ1-5|-|-
TGTGCCAGCAGCTTAGGTGTAGGGCGCAATCAGCCCCAGCATTTT
CASSLGVGRNQPQHF
>TRBV30|TRBJ2-2|-|-
TGTGCCTGGAGTGGGAGCTCCGGGGAGCTGTTTTTT
CAWSGSSGELFF
>TRBV29-1|TRBJ1-4|-|-
TGCAGCGTTGGGGTGGACGTGGGCAGGGTTTCAGAAAAACTGTTTTTT
CSVGVDVGRVSEKLFF